This note documents a single T cell receptor (beta chain) sequence. This entry is derived from a study of blood T cell repertoires in COVID-19. Study-level background: COVID-19 samples collected from the United States, Italy and Spain covered acute and convalescent phases. Sources were T cells, B-cell-depleted T cells, or PBMCs; the material itself was cDNA or gDNA.

Sequenced by immunoSEQ multiplex PCR; TCRdb stores in-frame clones only, minus some. Of around 95,000 clones detected, 81% appear once; the ten largest clones hold about 11%. The CDR3 runs 16 residues. Looked up from germline, CDR1 is LNHDA and CDR2 is SQIVND (reference sequence). Trimming removed 3 bases at V and 1 base at J, with 14 bases between. Sample: peripheral blood. This chain links TRBV19 with TRBJ2-3; a weak D match, TRBD1 (5 bases). This clonotype was obtained from a woman of 80 years or more with acute or convalescent COVID-19. DNA for the CDR3: TGTGCCAGTAGTATCGGAGCCGGCAGGGGCACAGATACGCAGTATTTT. Amino acids: CASSIGAGRGTDTQYF. The entire variable domain, with the rest obtained from reference TRBV19 and TRBJ2-3, is as follows: DGGITQSPKYLFRKEGQNVTLSCEQNLNHDAMYWYRQDPGQGLRLIYYSQIVNDFQKGDIAEGYSVSREKKESFPLTVTSAQKNPTAFYLCASSIGAGRGTDTQYFGPGTRLTVL.